This TCR beta chain stems from a study of radiation and T cells in renal cell carcinoma (dated by TCRdb to 2019 to 2021). About the full investigation: Samples were obtained from a clinical trial, in which 15 Gy stereotactic body radiation therapy was delivered to primary renal cell carcinomas and nephrectomy was performed 4 weeks later. Across all 50 or so samples, over 4,000,000 unique CDR3 nucleotide sequences encoding about 2.4 million unique CDR3 amino acid sequences were identified. In total, fewer than 55 samples underwent TCR beta sequencing: 25 or so tumors plus 27 peripheral blood samples. Paper-wide results and their limitations: Because pretreatment tumor biopsies were not available, the study could not determine whether clonotypes were already present within the tumor at baseline. In blood, the top tumor clonotypes increased from baseline to 2 weeks after radiation and then shrank by 4 weeks, which suggests a temporary expansion of tumor-resident clones. Effects of radiation dose or scheduling on the TCR repertoire could not be addressed with the single-armed trial design. Tracking of blood repertoire dynamics stopped at approximately four weeks after treatment, with no follow-up past that point.

As encoded in the germline V gene, CDR1 is SGDLS while CDR2 is YYNGEE. V is cut back by 1 base and J by 5 bases, with 5 bases in the junction unmatched. Spanning cysteine to phenylalanine, the CDR3 consists of 15 amino acids. Only the CDR3 part of the read is kept: 45 bases, read in frame from the first base. TCR beta libraries were generated from genomic DNA with the immunoSEQ kit, following the manufacturer's recommendations. Library preparation used a first multiplex PCR with proprietary primers, then a second PCR adding unique barcodes, with bead cleanups after each round. Each sample batch included a kit-provided positive control reaction and a negative control reaction. The final libraries were assessed on an Agilent 4200 TapeStation D1000 ScreenTape, pooled by volume, and quantified by qPCR. Sequencing ran on an Illumina NextSeq500 with a MidOutput 150-cycle cartridge, using 156 Read1 and 15 Index1 cycles with kit custom primers. The pooled library was loaded at approximately 1 pM with a 20% PhiX control spike-in. Regarding the original processing steps: Vendor-processed data were analyzed in R, and a clonotype was defined as all T cells sharing the same CDR3 nucleotide sequence. In the clone abundance analyses, frequencies in each sample were normalized to that sample's 10,000 most abundant clones. Before analysis, public T cell clones were removed, and these numbered fewer than six per sample on average. Tumor-enriched and baseline blood-enriched clonotypes were defined by at least a 32-fold difference in abundance between compartments. A beta-binomial differential abundance model was applied to find clonotypes that expanded or contracted between blood time points. Similarity between tumor and blood repertoires was quantified using the Baroni-Urbani and Buser coefficient, and groups were compared with two-tailed Wilcoxon tests in R. The source is immuneACCESS, and TCRdb retained only in-frame sequences with V and J called. Part of the clones is not carried over; for the studies checked, unresolved V genes explain less than half of this, and the remainder is unexplained. V and J calls and clone size follow that table, whereas D and trimming were derived from the DNA. A total of roughly 130,000 clones appear in this sample, 85% to 90% of them only once. In total, the top ten clones hold about 5.6% of the sample.

The sample's time point label, decoded: blood 2 weeks post-SBRT. What this sample's treatment or condition label stands for: 15 Gy SBRT to primary tumor, nephrectomy 4 weeks later. Serial peripheral blood from radiation-treated patients was sampled at baseline, 2 weeks and 4 weeks after SBRT to track tumor-enriched clonotypes. Renal cell carcinoma with clear cell pathology was present in all patients. The QIAamp DNA Blood Mini Kit (Qiagen) was used to prepare genomic DNA for TCR sequencing. The analyses included just those samples that passed every quality control check. This clone was counted a single time. Its specific antigen is unknown. No clone much larger than this one lies a single base away; base qualities are absent.

Sequencing was performed on blood, taken from a patient whose treatment included radiotherapy and nephrectomy. This TCR was recovered from an older woman with renal cell carcinoma. This chain is built from TRBV9 and TRBJ2-3; TRBD2 matches 9 bases in the middle. The CDR3 reads as follows: CASSVLPSGVDTQYF. The bases are TGTGCCAGCAGCGTACTCCCTAGCGGGGTAGATACGCAGTATTTT. The full variable domain, completed from the reference TRBV9 and TRBJ2-3 proteins outside the CDR3, reads DSGVTQTPKHLITATGQRVTLRCSPRSGDLSVYWYQQSLDQGLQFLIQYYNGEERAKGNILERFSAQQFPDLHSELNLSSLELGDSALYFCASSVLPSGVDTQYFGPGTRLTVL.